This passage covers 32 T cell receptor beta chains from one sample sequenced in a study of metastatic and nonmetastatic thyroid tumors. None of the patients had undergone any treatment ahead of thyroid surgery. TCRdb reprocessed the PCR reads via MiXCR. The sample holds several thousand clones, around 30% seen once. Sequenced material: adjacent normal tissue. The source is a female donor with papillary thyroid cancer or a benign thyroid nodule (not recorded which). Some clones in this sample may be carry-over from other donors' samples.

Of note for this clone: This may come from a read error, since a much larger clone is one base off. This is likely a read error, given that the CDR3 carries no conserved phenylalanine or tryptophan at its end. The limits of the CDR3 on the DNA are not certain, so only TCRdb's listed CDR3 is given. V usage is TRBV3-1 and J usage is TRBJ2-7. With termini counted, the CDR3 has 13 amino acids. The germline gives CDR1 LGHDT, CDR2 YNNKEL (reference sequence). The CDR3 region is CASSQVWDPTLCL.

The chain uses TRBV11-3 and TRBJ2-3; D ambiguous. The CDR3 is 10 amino acids. Germline CDR1 SGHNT, CDR2 YENEEA. V lost 6 bases to trimming and J lost 6 bases, with 4 bases between them. CDR3 nucleotides: TGTGCCAGCAGTGTGGATACGCAGTATTTT. Encoded protein: CASSVDTQYF.

This clone counts as medium-sized (0.01 to 0.1%). The chain combines TRBV10-3 with TRBJ2-7; no clear D gene. V was pared by 2 bases and J by 5 bases, with 4 bases between. The CDR3 runs to 11 residues. Per the germline V gene, CDR1 is ENHRY and CDR2 is SYGVKD. The CDR3 is CAISERDEQYF. The CDR3 region has the DNA TGTGCCATCAGTGAGAGGGACGAGCAGTACTTC.

Notes on this clone: Relative to the germline gene, one junction end is altered; a read error may explain this. The chain recombines TRBV5-6 with TRBJ2-5; 11 nucleotides align to TRBD1. Germline CDR1 SGHDT, CDR2 YYEEEE. This CDR3 contains 16 residues. CDR3: CASSTGQGVPRENQYF. The DNA of the CDR3 is TGTGCCAGCAGCACGGGACAGGGGGTGCCCCGAGAGAACCAGTACTTC.

V is TRBV10-3 and J is TRBJ2-1; 7 bases are a match to TRBD2. CDR3 length equals 19 residues. V was clipped by 7 bases and J by 5 bases; unmatched bases: 23. Germline V lookup: CDR1 ENHRY, CDR2 SYGVKD. As DNA, the CDR3 is TGTGCCATCACCCCCGGGTTGGTACTAGCGCCCCTCGGGGACAATGAGCAGTTCTTC. Translation: CAITPGLVLAPLGDNEQFF.

The chain links TRBV6-1 to TRBJ2-7; weak D call: TRBD2 (5 bases). This CDR3 has 14 residues. Per the germline V gene, CDR1 is MNHNS and CDR2 is SASEGT. The V gene lost 6 bases and the J gene lost 5 bases, with 17 bases spanning the gap. CDR3 nucleotides: TGTGCCAGCAGCCCTCTCGACCGGAGGAACGAGCAGTACTTC. This translates into CASSPLDRRNEQYF.

As for this clone: Without the conserved terminal phenylalanine or tryptophan, this CDR3 likely stems from a read error. The DNA is omitted, as the CDR3 cannot be located on it reliably, and the CDR3 follows TCRdb's listing. CDR3 loop: CASSYRGLEQDL. The chain uses TRBV12-3 or TRBV12-4 and TRBJ2-7; the table calls TRBD1, which could not be checked here. The CDR3 extends over 12 residues, inclusive of both ends.

This clone was observed a few times. This chain joins TRBV6-1 and TRBJ1-3, with D unclear. CDR1 MNHNS and CDR2 SASEGT come from the germline V gene. The CDR3 loop spans 14 amino acids. The germline V and J ends were trimmed by 5 bases and 3 bases, with 11 bases remaining between them. The DNA for the CDR3 is TGTGCCAGCAGTTCAGGATATAGTGGAAACACCATATATTTT. Its translation: CASSSGYSGNTIYF.

The rearrangement uses TRBV7-2 and TRBJ2-7; D is possibly TRBD1 (6 bases). The germline V and J ends were trimmed by 5 bases and 4 bases, with 18 bases remaining between them. CDR3 length equals 15 residues. Germline V gene sequence: CDR1 SGHTA, CDR2 FQGNSA. Written as DNA, the CDR3 is TGTGCCAGCAGCCCGTGGGGGCATGGAGGATACGAGCAGTACTTC. Translating gives CASSPWGHGGYEQYF.

The chain carries TRBV27 and TRBJ2-7; no clear D gene. The germline V and J ends were trimmed by 1 base and 4 bases, with 8 bases remaining between them. In germline, CDR1 is MNHEY, CDR2 SMNVEV (reference sequence). The CDR3 is made up of 13 amino acids. The CDR3 region has the DNA TGTGCCAGCAGTTTATGGGGTCCTTACGAGCAGTACTTC. Amino acid sequence: CASSLWGPYEQYF.

This clone was picked up a small number of times. The genes are TRBV19 and TRBJ2-7; possible D gene TRBD2, 6 bases. V lost 4 bases and J 2 bases, leaving 18 bases between the germline ends. In germline, CDR1 is LNHDA, CDR2 SQIVND (reference sequence). The CDR3 spans 16 residues. The CDR3 loop is CASSTSSSERAYEQYF. The CDR3 nucleotides read TGTGCCAGTAGTACGTCCTCTAGCGAGAGGGCCTACGAGCAGTACTTC.

By share, this clone counts as medium-sized. The chain links TRBV12-3 or TRBV12-4 to TRBJ2-5; 9 bases line up with TRBD1. The CDR3 consists of 14 residues. J was trimmed by 5 bases and V by 3 bases; bases with no gene match: 4. CDR3 coding DNA: TGTGCCAGCAGTTTTACAGGGGGCATGGAGACCCAGTACTTC. Protein: CASSFTGGMETQYF.

The chain recombines TRBV6-1 with TRBJ2-6; D tentatively reads TRBD1 or TRBD2 (5 bases each). There are 17 residues in the CDR3. Per the germline V gene, CDR1 is MNHNS and CDR2 is SASEGT. V shed 1 base and J shed 4 bases, with 14 bases lying between them. The CDR3 region is CASSEGRGQSGANVLTF. The CDR3 nucleotides read TGTGCCAGCAGTGAAGGTCGGGGCCAATCCGGGGCCAACGTCCTGACTTTC.

The J gene is TRBJ1-2, the V gene TRBV20-1; D uncertain. Germline CDR1 and CDR2: DFQATT and SNEGSKA (reference sequence). CDR3 length equals 12 residues. With 2 bases removed from V and 4 bases from J, the gap between germline ends came to 8 bases. For the CDR3, the DNA is TGCAGTGCTAGAATCCTGCGCTATGGCTACACCTTC. It encodes CSARILRYGYTF.

V gene TRBV20-1 combines with J gene TRBJ2-7, with 7 bases identical to TRBD2. This CDR3 contains 14 residues. Germline loops: CDR1 DFQATT, CDR2 SNEGSKA (reference sequence). Trimming took 5 bases from V and 3 from J; bases not matched to a gene: 10. CDR3 amino acids: CSAPGPSGVYEQYF. The CDR3 DNA reads as TGCAGTGCTCCGGGCCCTAGCGGCGTCTACGAGCAGTACTTC.

Relative to its sample, this clone is medium-sized. The chain recombines TRBV6-1 with TRBJ2-7; TRBD2 agrees at 11 bases. The CDR3 has 14 amino acids. CDR1 MNHNS and CDR2 SASEGT come from the germline V gene. The J segment lost 3 bases and the V segment lost 5 bases, leaving 3 bases of the junction unmatched. The CDR3 region is CASSQTSGNYEQYF. The CDR3 nucleotides are TGTGCCAGCAGTCAGACTAGCGGGAACTACGAGCAGTACTTC.

The genes are TRBV4-1 and TRBJ2-3; no firm D call. Trimming cost V 2 bases and J 0 bases, with 6 bases left between them. Germline CDR1 is MGHRA and CDR2 is YSYEKL. The CDR3 sequence is 14 residues long. In DNA form, the CDR3 reads TGCGCCAGCAGCCAATACGAAAGCACAGATACGCAGTATTTT. It encodes CASSQYESTDTQYF.

By frequency in the sample, this clone is medium-sized. Written as DNA, the CDR3 is TGTGCCAGCGTTCCGACTAGCGGGAGATGGGAGACCCAGTACTTC. Protein: CASVPTSGRWETQYF. V is TRBV7-2 and J is TRBJ2-5; 12 nucleotides align to TRBD2. Germline CDR1 reads SGHTA; CDR2 reads FQGNSA. The J segment lost 5 bases and the V segment lost 8 bases, leaving 9 bases of the junction unmatched. The CDR3 has 15 amino acids.

This chain uses TRBV12-3 or TRBV12-4 with TRBJ2-1; D is undetermined. The CDR3 loop spans 16 amino acids. Trimming shortened V by 3 bases and J by 1 base, and 13 bases separated the two germline ends. This CDR3 reads CASSFFGTDSYNEQFF. CDR3 sequence (DNA): TGTGCCAGCAGTTTCTTCGGTACAGATTCCTACAATGAGCAGTTCTTC.

Note on this clone: One end of the junction is discordant with germline, which a read error may explain. The chain links TRBV20-1 to TRBJ2-1, with 13 bases lining up with TRBD2. The germline V gene encodes CDR1 DFQATT and CDR2 SNEGSKA (reference sequence). This CDR3 comprises 15 residues. The CDR3 DNA sequence: TGCAGCGCTAGGACTAGCGGGAGTGTTGGCAATGAGCAGTTCTTC. Amino acids: CSARTSGSVGNEQFF.

The rearrangement joins TRBV28 to TRBJ1-3, with 9 bases fitting TRBD1. V trimming: 3 bases; J trimming: 4 bases; junction bases outside the gene matches: 4. Germline V gene sequence: CDR1 MDHEN, CDR2 SYDVKM. The CDR3 spans 15 residues. The CDR3 sequence: CASSLDRGRGNTIYF. The CDR3 DNA sequence: TGTGCCAGCAGTTTGGACAGGGGTCGAGGAAACACCATATATTTT.

This clone showed up just a few times. The chain couples TRBV28 to TRBJ2-7; D is undetermined. The ends were cut back, 7 bases at V and 3 bases at J, with 16 bases in the middle. The V gene's germline CDR1 is MDHEN and CDR2 SYDVKM. The CDR3 runs to 14 residues. The CDR3 DNA is TGTGCCAGCACCCCACAGTCTCCTGGCTACGAGCAGTACTTC. Its protein product is CASTPQSPGYEQYF.

The chain uses TRBV9 and TRBJ2-7, with TRBD1 as a possible D gene (6 bases). The CDR3 has 18 amino acids. Between the trimmed V and J ends, which lost 0 bases and 3 bases, there was a span of 22 bases. CDR1 and CDR2 from the germline V gene are SGDLS and YYNGEE. The CDR3 sequence is CASSVAHRVGRPIYEQYF. In DNA form, the CDR3 reads TGTGCCAGCAGCGTAGCCCACAGGGTGGGAAGGCCCATCTACGAGCAGTACTTC.

CDR3 region: CSAQPGQGWETQYF. CDR3 nucleotides: TGCAGTGCTCAACCGGGACAGGGTTGGGAGACCCAGTACTTC. V is TRBV20-1 and J is TRBJ2-5; 9 bases map to TRBD1. Germline V gene lookup returns CDR1 DFQATT and CDR2 SNEGSKA (reference sequence). The junction had 9 bases not matched to a gene; V was cut back by 5 bases and J by 5 bases. The length of the CDR3 is 14 residues.

This clone has more than one count but fewer than ten. The genes are TRBV6-1 and TRBJ2-1; D unclear. V lost 6 bases to trimming and J lost 2 bases, with 14 bases between them. The germline gives CDR1 MNHNS, CDR2 SASEGT. This CDR3 has 15 residues. CDR3 loop: CASSPSLRPYNEQFF. The CDR3 coding sequence is TGTGCCAGCAGCCCCTCACTCCGTCCCTACAATGAGCAGTTCTTC.

This clone showed up just a few times. The rearrangement joins TRBV6-6 to TRBJ2-2; tentatively, D is TRBD1 (7 bases). The CDR3 has 16 amino acids. The germline CDR1 and CDR2 sequences are MNHNY and SVGAGI (reference sequence). Trimming cost V 2 bases and J 8 bases, with 18 bases left between them. CDR3 sequence (DNA): TGTGCCAGCAGTTACGGTCAGGGGGGAGTAACAGGGGAGCTGTTTTTT. This gives the protein CASSYGQGGVTGELFF.

This clone has a single count. CDR3 residues: CASSLGTGPLSYEQYF. The CDR3 coding sequence is TGCGCCAGCAGCTTAGGGACAGGCCCCCTCTCCTACGAGCAGTACTTC. The chain combines TRBV5-1 with TRBJ2-7; 8 nucleotides agree with TRBD1. V lost 2 bases, J lost 0 bases, and 7 bases stayed unmatched. CDR1 and CDR2 (germline): SGHRS, YFSETQ. This CDR3 is built from 16 residues. Filled out from reference TRBV5-1 and TRBJ2-7, the complete variable domain reads KAGVTQTPRYLIKTRGQQVTLSCSPISGHRSVSWYQQTPGQGLQFLFEYFSETQRNKGNFPGRFSGRQFSNSRSEMNVSTLELGDSALYLCASSLGTGPLSYEQYFGPGTRLTVT.

This chain joins TRBV11-3 and TRBJ1-2; D ambiguous. The germline CDR1 and CDR2 sequences are SGHNT and YENEEA. The CDR3 is 14 residues long. The V and J ends lost 5 bases and 2 bases respectively, with 12 bases between them. CDR3 amino acids: CASSAWTENYGYTF. For the CDR3, the DNA is TGTGCCAGCAGCGCGTGGACGGAGAACTATGGCTACACCTTC.

Sample share makes this clone medium-sized (0.01 to 0.1%). A much more abundant neighbour one base away suggests this may be a read error. Different DNA sequences within this sample yield the same CDR3. This chain uses TRBV27 with TRBJ1-2; TRBD1 might be the D (5 bases). From germline, CDR1 is MNHEY and CDR2 SMNVEV (reference sequence). This CDR3 contains 14 residues. V was pared by 2 bases and J by 5 bases, with 12 bases between. CDR3 amino acids: CASSLKGSNYGYTF. CDR3 sequence (DNA): TGTGCCAGCAGTTTAAAGGGGTCCAATTATGGCTACACCTTC.

Relative to its sample, this clone is medium-sized. The chain employs TRBV28 and TRBJ2-3; 7 bases fit TRBD2. Trimming took 2 bases from V and 4 from J; bases not matched to a gene: 6. The CDR3 consists of 15 residues. Germline V gene sequence: CDR1 MDHEN, CDR2 SYDVKM. The chain's CDR3 is CASSLAGEQADTQYF. The CDR3 coding sequence is TGTGCCAGCAGTTTAGCGGGGGAGCAAGCAGATACGCAGTATTTT.

The CDR3 loop reads CASSPWTSGSNTGELFF. The CDR3, as DNA: TGTGCCAGCAGCCCTTGGACTAGCGGTTCGAACACCGGGGAGCTGTTTTTT. The rearrangement links TRBV11-2 to TRBJ2-2; 10 bases line up with TRBD2. The CDR3 consists of 17 residues. J lost 0 bases, V lost 5 bases, and 6 bases had no gene match. The germline V gene has CDR1 SGHAT and CDR2 FQNNGV.

There are many counts of this clone. This chain connects TRBV20-1 to TRBJ2-5, with D perhaps TRBD1 or TRBD2 (5 bases each). CDR1 and CDR2 from the germline V gene are DFQATT and SNEGSKA (reference sequence). The CDR3 totals 14 residues. V shed 2 bases and J shed 5 bases, with 15 bases lying between them. The CDR3 loop is CSARFLGAEETQYF. CDR3 DNA sequence: TGCAGTGCTAGATTCCTCGGGGCGGAGGAGACCCAGTACTTC.